This TCR beta chain was found in a study of blood T cell repertoires in COVID-19 (dated by TCRdb to the early 2020s). For context, the study as a whole: The collaborator samples originated in the United States, Italy and Spain and spanned the acute and convalescent phases of COVID-19. The dataset comprised deeply sampled blood TCRbeta repertoires from subjects exposed to, actively infected with, or recovered from COVID-19. Sample metadata almost always included a de-identified subject ID, COVID-19 status, age in years and sex. HLA class I and class II types, where available, came from metadata supplied by the sample provider rather than from assay-based typing. The material from the prospective study consisted of cDNA or gDNA derived from T cells, B-cell-depleted T cells, or PBMCs. The repertoires were released in a freely available public database meant as a resource for research on the immune response to SARS-CoV-2. Samples were obtained from the ongoing ImmuneRACE study (first 160 participants) and from over 1,000 subjects provided by 6 global collaborators. Beyond this particular receptor, the publication reports: How much clinical and demographic metadata was included differed by source and by participant, and the metadata was provided uncurated.

TCRbeta CDR3 regions were amplified from genomic DNA by means of the immunoSEQ Assay, a bias-controlled multiplex PCR. The authors' analysis ran thus. The number of nucleated cells in each sample was estimated by amplification of reference gene primers within the assay. To quantify the absolute abundance of each unique TCRbeta CDR3 rearrangement, sequence reads were collapsed and filtered. Productive Simpson clonality was computed per sample as the square root of Simpson's diversity index over productive rearrangements. TCRdb took this table from immuneACCESS and kept in-frame rearrangements with V and J called. Such tables lack part of the clones; where checked against another copy, unresolved V genes explain under half of the gap, and the rest is unexplained. The D gene and trimming were derived from the DNA, and the V and J assignments and clone size from that table. This sample lists approximately 89,000 clones; 75% to 85% were detected once. Of the sample, around a quarter falls within the top ten clones.

Collaborating institutions collected whole blood in K2EDTA tubes following their own protocols. For TCRbeta analysis, collaborators shipped samples in one of three forms: frozen whole blood, isolated PBMCs, or DNA extracted from either of those sample types. Counted from cysteine to phenylalanine, this CDR3 has 13 amino acids. Only the CDR3 DNA is retained, 39 bases long and in frame from the first base. Trimming at the junction amounts to 5 bases on V and 5 bases on J, and the germline ends lie 12 bases apart. According to the germline V gene (reference sequence), CDR1 reads MNHNY and CDR2 reads SVGAGI. A note on this clone: No cognate antigen has been identified for it. No quality values exist for individual bases; no much larger clone is one base distant.

The receptor's source is a man in his 70s with acute or convalescent COVID-19. Sequenced input: peripheral blood. Recombination connected TRBV6-6 to TRBJ1-1, with no confidently assigned D gene. The CDR3 region reads CASSQLRETEAFF. The DNA sequence is TGTGCCAGCAGTCAACTTCGGGAGACTGAAGCTTTCTTT.